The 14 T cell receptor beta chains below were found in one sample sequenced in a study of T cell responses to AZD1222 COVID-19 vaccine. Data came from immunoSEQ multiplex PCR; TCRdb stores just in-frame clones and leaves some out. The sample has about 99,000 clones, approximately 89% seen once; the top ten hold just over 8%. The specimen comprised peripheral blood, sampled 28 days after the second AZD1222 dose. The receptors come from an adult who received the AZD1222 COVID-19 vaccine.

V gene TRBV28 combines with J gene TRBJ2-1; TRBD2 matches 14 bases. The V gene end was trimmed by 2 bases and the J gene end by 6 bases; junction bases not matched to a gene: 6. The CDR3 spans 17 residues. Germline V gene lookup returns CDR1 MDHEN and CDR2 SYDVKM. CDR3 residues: CASSLPIGTSGSNEQFF. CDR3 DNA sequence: TGTGCCAGCAGTTTACCCATAGGGACTAGCGGGAGCAATGAGCAGTTCTTC.

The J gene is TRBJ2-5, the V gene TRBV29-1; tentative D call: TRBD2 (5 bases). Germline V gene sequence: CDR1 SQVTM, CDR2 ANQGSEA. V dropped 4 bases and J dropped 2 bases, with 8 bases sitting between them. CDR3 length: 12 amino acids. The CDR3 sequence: CSVGTEQETQYF. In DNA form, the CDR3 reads TGCAGCGTTGGGACTGAACAAGAGACCCAGTACTTC.

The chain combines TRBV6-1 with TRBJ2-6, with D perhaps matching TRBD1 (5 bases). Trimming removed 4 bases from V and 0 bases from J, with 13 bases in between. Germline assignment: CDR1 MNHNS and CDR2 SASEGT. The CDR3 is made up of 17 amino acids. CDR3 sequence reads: CASSGRGFSSGANVLTF. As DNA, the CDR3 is TGTGCCAGCAGTGGTAGGGGATTCAGCTCTGGGGCCAACGTCCTGACTTTC.

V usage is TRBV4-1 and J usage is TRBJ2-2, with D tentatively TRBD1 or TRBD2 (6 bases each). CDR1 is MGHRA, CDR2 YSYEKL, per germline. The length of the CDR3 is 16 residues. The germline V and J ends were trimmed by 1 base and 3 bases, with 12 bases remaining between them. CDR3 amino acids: CASSQVGGRDTGELFF. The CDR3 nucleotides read TGCGCCAGCAGCCAAGTTGGGGGGCGCGACACCGGGGAGCTGTTTTTT.

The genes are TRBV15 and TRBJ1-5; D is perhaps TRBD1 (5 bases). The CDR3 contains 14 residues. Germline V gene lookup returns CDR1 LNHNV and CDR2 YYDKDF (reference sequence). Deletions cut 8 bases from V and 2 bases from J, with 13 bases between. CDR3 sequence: CATGFREGNQPQHF. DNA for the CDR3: TGTGCCACCGGGTTCAGGGAAGGCAATCAGCCCCAGCATTTT.

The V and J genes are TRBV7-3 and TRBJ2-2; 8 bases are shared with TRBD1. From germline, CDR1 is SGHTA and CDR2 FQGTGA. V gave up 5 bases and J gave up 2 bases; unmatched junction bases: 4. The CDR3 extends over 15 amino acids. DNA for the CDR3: TGTGCCAGCAGCCCTGGACAGGGTAACACCGGGGAGCTGTTTTTT. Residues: CASSPGQGNTGELFF.

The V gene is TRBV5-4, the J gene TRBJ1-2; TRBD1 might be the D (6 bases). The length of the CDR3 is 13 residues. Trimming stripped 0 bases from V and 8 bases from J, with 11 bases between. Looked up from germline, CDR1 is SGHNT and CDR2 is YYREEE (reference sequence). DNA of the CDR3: TGTGCCAGCAGCTTGGCGGGGGCTGGGGGCTACACCTTC. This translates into CASSLAGAGGYTF.

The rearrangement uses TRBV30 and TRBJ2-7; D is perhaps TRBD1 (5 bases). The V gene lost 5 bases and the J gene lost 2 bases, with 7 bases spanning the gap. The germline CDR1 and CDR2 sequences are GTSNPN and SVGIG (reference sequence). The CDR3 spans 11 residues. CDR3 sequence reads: CAWDSAYEQYF. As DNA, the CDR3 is TGTGCCTGGGACAGCGCCTACGAGCAGTACTTC.

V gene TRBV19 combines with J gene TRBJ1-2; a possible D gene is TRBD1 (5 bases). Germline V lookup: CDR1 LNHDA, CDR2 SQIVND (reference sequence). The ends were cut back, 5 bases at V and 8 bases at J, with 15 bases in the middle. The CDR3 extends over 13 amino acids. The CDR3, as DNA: TGTGCCAGTAGTTTCGACAGCAGGGAAGGCTACACCTTC. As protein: CASSFDSREGYTF.

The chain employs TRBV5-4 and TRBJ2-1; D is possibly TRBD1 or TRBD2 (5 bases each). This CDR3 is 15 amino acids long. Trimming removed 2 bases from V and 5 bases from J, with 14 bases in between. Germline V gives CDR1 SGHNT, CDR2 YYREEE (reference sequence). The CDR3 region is CASSLSPGGNNEQFF. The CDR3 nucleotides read TGTGCCAGCAGCTTATCCCCTGGGGGTAACAATGAGCAGTTCTTC.

CDR3 in DNA: TGCGCCAGCAGTCCCAGCGTGGGGAGCTCCTACAATGAGCAGTTCTTC. Its translation: CASSPSVGSSYNEQFF. The chain employs TRBV10-1 and TRBJ2-1, with D possibly matching TRBD2 (5 bases). V was pared by 5 bases and J by 0 bases, with 14 bases between. CDR1 and CDR2 (germline): WNHNN, SYGVQD (reference sequence). CDR3 size: 16 residues.

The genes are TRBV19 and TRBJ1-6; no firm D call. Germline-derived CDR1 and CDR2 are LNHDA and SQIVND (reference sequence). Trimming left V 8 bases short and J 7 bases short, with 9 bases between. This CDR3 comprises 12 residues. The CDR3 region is CASGERNSPLHF. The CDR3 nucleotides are TGTGCCAGTGGCGAAAGGAATTCACCCCTCCACTTT. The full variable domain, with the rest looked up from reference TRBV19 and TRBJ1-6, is DGGITQSPKYLFRKEGQNVTLSCEQNLNHDAMYWYRQDPGQGLRLIYYSQIVNDFQKGDIAEGYSVSREKKESFPLTVTSAQKNPTAFYLCASGERNSPLHFGNGTRLTVT.

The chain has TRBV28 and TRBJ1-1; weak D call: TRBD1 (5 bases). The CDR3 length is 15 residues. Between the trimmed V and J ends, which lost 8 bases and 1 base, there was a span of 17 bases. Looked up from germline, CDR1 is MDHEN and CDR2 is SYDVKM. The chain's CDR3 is CASQTHGAGNTEAFF. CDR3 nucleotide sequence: TGTGCCAGCCAGACGCACGGGGCGGGGAACACTGAAGCTTTCTTT.

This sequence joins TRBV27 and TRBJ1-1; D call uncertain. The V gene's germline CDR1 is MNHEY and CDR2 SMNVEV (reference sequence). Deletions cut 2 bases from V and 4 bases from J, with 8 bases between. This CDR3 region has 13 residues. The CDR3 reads CASSLAEGTEAFF. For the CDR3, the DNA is TGTGCCAGCAGTTTAGCGGAGGGCACTGAAGCTTTCTTT.